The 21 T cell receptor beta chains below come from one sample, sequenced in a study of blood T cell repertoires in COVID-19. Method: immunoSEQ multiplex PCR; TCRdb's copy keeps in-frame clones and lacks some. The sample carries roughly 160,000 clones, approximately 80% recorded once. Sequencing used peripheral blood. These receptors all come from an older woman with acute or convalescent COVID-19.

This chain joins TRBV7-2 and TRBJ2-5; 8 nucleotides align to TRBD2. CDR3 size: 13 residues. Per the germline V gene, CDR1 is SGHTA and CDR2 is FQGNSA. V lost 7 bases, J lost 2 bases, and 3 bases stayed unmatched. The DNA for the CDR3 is TGTGCCAGCAAAGCGGGGGTGCAAGAGACCCAGTACTTC. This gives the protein CASKAGVQETQYF.

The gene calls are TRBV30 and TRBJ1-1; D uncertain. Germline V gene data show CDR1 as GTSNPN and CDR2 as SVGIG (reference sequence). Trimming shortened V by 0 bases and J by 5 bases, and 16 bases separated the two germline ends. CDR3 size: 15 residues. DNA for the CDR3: TGTGCCTGGAGTGTACGGTGGCAGGAGGAAACTGAAGCTTTCTTT. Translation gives CAWSVRWQEETEAFF.

The CDR3, as DNA: TGCGCCAGCAGCAATCCCGGGGACAGGCCGAACACCGGGGAGCTGTTTTTT. Amino acid sequence: CASSNPGDRPNTGELFF. The chain carries TRBV5-1 and TRBJ2-2; 8 bases match TRBD1. There are 17 residues in the CDR3. CDR1 SGHRS and CDR2 YFSETQ come from the germline V gene. V was pared by 4 bases and J by 0 bases, with 8 bases of the junction left unmatched.

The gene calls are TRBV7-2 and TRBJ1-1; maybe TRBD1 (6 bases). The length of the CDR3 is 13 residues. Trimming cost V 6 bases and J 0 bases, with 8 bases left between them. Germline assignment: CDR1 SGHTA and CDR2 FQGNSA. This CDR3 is CASRQGLNTEAFF. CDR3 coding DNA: TGTGCCAGCAGGCAGGGGCTGAACACTGAAGCTTTCTTT.

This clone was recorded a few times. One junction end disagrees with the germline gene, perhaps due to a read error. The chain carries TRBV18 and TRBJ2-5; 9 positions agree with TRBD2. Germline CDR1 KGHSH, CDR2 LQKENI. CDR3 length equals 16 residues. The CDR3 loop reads CASSPVIAGAQGTQYF. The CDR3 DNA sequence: TGTGCCAGCTCACCGGTGATAGCGGGGGCCCAAGGGACCCAGTACTTC.

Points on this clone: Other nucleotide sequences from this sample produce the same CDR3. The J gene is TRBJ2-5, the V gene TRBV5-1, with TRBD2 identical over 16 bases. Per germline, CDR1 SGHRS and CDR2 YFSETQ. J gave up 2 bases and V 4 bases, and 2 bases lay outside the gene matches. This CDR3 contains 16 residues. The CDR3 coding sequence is TGCGCCAGCAGCCCGGGACTAGCGGGGGGGCAAGAGACCCAGTACTTC. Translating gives CASSPGLAGGQETQYF.

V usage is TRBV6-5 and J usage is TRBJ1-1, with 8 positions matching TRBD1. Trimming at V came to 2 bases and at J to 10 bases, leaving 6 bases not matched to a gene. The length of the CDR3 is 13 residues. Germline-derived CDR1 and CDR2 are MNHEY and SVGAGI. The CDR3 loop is CASSYRTGNGAFF. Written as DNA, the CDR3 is TGTGCCAGCAGTTACAGGACAGGGAATGGAGCTTTCTTT.

The CDR3 DNA reads as TGTGCCAGCAGCCCAGATCAACATAGCAATCAGCCCCAGCATTTT. It encodes CASSPDQHSNQPQHF. The rearrangement joins TRBV7-8 to TRBJ1-5; D remains unclear. The CDR3 is 15 amino acids. Germline CDR1 reads SGHVS; CDR2 reads FQNEAQ. V was cut by 5 bases and J by 0 bases, with 11 bases left in between.

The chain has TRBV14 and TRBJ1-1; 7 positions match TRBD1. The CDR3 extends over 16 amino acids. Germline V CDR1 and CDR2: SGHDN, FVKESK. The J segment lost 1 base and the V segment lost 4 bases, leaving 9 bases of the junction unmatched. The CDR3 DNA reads TGTGCCAGCAGCCCAGGGACAGTCCGGGGGAACACTGAAGCTTTCTTT. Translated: CASSPGTVRGNTEAFF.

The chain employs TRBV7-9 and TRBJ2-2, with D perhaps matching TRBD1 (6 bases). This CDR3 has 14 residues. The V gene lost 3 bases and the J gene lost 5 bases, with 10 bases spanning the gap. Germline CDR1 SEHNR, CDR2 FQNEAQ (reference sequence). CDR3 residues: CASSLQGLTGELFF. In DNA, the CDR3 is TGTGCCAGCAGCTTGCAGGGGCTAACCGGGGAGCTGTTTTTT.

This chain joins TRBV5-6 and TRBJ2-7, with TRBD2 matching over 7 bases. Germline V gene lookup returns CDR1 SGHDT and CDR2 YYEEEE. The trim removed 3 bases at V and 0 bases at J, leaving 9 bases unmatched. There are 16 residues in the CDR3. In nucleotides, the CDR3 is TGTGCCAGCAGCTCCGTGGGGAGGGGTTCCTCCTACGAGCAGTACTTC. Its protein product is CASSSVGRGSSYEQYF.

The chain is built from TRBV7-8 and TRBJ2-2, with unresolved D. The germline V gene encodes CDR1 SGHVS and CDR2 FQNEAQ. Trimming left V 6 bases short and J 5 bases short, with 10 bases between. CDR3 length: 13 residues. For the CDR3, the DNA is TGTGCCAGCAGGTCGACATCTACCGGGGAGCTGTTTTTT. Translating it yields CASRSTSTGELFF.

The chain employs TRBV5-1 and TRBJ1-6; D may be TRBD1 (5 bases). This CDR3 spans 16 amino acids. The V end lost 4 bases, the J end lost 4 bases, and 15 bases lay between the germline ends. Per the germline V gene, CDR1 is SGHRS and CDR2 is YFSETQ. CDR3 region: CASSIVTRGYNSPLHF. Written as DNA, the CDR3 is TGCGCCAGCAGCATTGTAACAAGGGGATATAATTCACCCCTCCACTTT.

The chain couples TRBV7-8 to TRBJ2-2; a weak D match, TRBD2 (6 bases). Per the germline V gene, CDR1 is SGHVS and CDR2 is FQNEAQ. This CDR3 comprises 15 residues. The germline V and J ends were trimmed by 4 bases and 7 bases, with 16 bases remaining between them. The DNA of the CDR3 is TGTGCCAGCAGCTGGTTACATTCCGGGGGCGGGGAGCTGTTTTTT. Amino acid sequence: CASSWLHSGGGELFF.

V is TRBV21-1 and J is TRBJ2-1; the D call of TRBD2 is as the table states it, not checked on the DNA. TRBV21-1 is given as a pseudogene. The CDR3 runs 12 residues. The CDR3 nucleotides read TGTGCCAGCTGGGAGAAAGGGTCTGAGCAGTTCTTC. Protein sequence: CASWEKGSEQFF.

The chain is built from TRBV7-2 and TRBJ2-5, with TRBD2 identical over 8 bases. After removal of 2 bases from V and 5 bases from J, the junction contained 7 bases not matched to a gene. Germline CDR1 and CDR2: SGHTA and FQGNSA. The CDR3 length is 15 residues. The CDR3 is CASSLSRGGQETQYF. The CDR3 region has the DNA TGTGCCAGCAGCTTAAGTCGGGGGGGGCAGGAGACCCAGTACTTC.

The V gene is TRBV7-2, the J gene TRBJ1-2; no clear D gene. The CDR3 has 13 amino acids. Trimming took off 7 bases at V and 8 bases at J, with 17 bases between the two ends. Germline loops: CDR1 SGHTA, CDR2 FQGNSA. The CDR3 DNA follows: TGTGCCAGCACCCTCTTGGAGGGTTCGGGCTACACCTTC. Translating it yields CASTLLEGSGYTF. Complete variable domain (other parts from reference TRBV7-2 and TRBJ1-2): GAGVSQSPSNKVTEKGKDVELRCDPISGHTALYWYRQSLGQGLEFLIYFQGNSAPDKSGLPSDRFSAERTGGSVSTLTIQRTQQEDSAVYLCASTLLEGSGYTFGSGTRLTVV.

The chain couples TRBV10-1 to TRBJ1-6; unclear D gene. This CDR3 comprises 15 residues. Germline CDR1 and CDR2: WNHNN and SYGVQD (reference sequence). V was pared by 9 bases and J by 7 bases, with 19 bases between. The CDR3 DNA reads TGCGCCAGGATATTGGGCTGCGGGAAAAATTCACCCCTCCACTTT. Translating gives CARILGCGKNSPLHF.

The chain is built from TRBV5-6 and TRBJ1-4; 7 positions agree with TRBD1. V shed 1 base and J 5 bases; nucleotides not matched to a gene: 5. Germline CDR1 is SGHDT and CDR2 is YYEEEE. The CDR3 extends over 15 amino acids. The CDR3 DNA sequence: TGTGCCAGCAGCTTGAGGGGGCAAGGGAATGAAAAACTGTTTTTT. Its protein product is CASSLRGQGNEKLFF.

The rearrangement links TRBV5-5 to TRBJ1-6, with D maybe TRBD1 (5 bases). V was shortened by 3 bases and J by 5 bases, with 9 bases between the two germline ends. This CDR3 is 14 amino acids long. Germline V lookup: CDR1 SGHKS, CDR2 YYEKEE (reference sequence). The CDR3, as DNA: TGTGCCAGCAGCTCTCAGGGTGATAATTCACCCCTCCACTTT. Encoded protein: CASSSQGDNSPLHF.

In DNA form, the CDR3 reads TGTGCCAGCAGCGTAGCTTCGTGGACTAGCGGGGGAGATGAGCAGTTCTTC. It encodes CASSVASWTSGGDEQFF. V is TRBV9 and J is TRBJ2-1, with 13 nucleotides matching TRBD2. The CDR3 runs to 17 residues. J was trimmed by 8 bases and V by 0 bases; bases with no gene match: 8. Per the germline V gene, CDR1 is SGDLS and CDR2 is YYNGEE.